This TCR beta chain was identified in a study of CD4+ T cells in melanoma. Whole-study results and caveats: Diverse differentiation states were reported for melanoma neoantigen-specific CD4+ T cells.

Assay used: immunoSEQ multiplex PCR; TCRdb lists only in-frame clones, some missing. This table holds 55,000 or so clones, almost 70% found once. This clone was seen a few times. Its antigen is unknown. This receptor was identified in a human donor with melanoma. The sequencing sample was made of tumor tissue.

CDR3 residues: CASSGTPNQPQHF. In DNA, the CDR3 is TGTGCCAGCAGTGGGACTCCGAATCAGCCCCAGCATTTT. The chain is built from TRBV2 and TRBJ1-5; D gene uncertain. V gave up 4 bases and J gave up 4 bases, with 8 bases separating them. Germline CDR1 is SNHLY and CDR2 is FYNNEI. The CDR3 is made up of 13 amino acids.